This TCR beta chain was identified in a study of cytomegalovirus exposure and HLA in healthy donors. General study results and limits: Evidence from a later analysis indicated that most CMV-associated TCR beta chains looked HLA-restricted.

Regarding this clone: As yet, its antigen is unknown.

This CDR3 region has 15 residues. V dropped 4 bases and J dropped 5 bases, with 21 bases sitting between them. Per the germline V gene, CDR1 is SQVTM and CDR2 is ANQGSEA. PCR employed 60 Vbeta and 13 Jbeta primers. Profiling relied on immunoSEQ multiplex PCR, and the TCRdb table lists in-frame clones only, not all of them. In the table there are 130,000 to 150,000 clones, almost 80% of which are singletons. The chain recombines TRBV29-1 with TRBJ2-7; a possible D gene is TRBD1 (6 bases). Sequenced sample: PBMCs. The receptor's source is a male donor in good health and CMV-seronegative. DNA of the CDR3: TGCAGCGTTGGGGGACGGGACAACGCAAGGAACGAGCAGTACTTC. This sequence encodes CSVGGRDNARNEQYF.